A single sample gave rise to the 30 T cell receptor beta chains below, sequenced in a study of shared clonotypes between healthy human individuals. Sequencing used immunoSEQ multiplex PCR; TCRdb keeps in-frame clones, though not all of them. The sample records fewer than 2.5 million clones, 80% to 95% being singletons. Sequencing used naive CD4+ T cells from PBMCs. Specified subset: CD45RA+ positively selected. The receptor source for this set is a man aged 18 to 30 in good health. Some clones in this sample may be carry-over from other donors' samples.

The CDR3 nucleotides are TGTGCCAGTAGTATCACCCTAAGTGAACAGCCCCAGCATTTT. Protein: CASSITLSEQPQHF. The V gene is TRBV19, the J gene TRBJ1-5, with no clear D. This CDR3 is built from 14 residues. CDR1 and CDR2 from the germline V gene are LNHDA and SQIVND (reference sequence). Trimming shortened V by 3 bases and J by 7 bases, and 13 bases separated the two germline ends.

The chain links TRBV5-1 to TRBJ1-1; weak D call: TRBD1 (5 bases). CDR1 is SGHRS and CDR2 is YFSETQ in the germline V gene. The germline V and J ends were trimmed by 2 bases and 7 bases, with 15 bases remaining between them. The length of the CDR3 is 14 residues. Here the CDR3 reads CASSFLLGGSEAFF. The DNA for the CDR3 is TGCGCCAGCAGCTTTCTACTGGGGGGTAGTGAAGCTTTCTTT.

This chain uses TRBV4-3 with TRBJ2-1; unclear D gene. The V and J ends lost 0 bases and 4 bases respectively, with 25 bases between them. Germline assignment: CDR1 LGHNA and CDR2 YSLEER. The CDR3 extends over 20 amino acids. The DNA of the CDR3 is TGCGCCAGCAGCCAAGATAAGGCGAGGACCCAACCCCCTCGGTACAATGAGCAGTTCTTC. It encodes CASSQDKARTQPPRYNEQFF.

This chain links TRBV9 with TRBJ1-2; 7 nucleotides align to TRBD1. The V gene end was trimmed by 5 bases and the J gene end by 1 base; junction bases not matched to a gene: 8. Germline loops: CDR1 SGDLS, CDR2 YYNGEE. CDR3 length: 15 residues. In DNA form, the CDR3 reads TGTGCCAGCAGAGCAGGACAGGACCTTAACTATGGCTACACCTTC. Its protein is CASRAGQDLNYGYTF.

The chain recombines TRBV30 with TRBJ1-1; D gene uncertain. With 0 bases removed from V and 0 bases from J, the gap between germline ends came to 8 bases. This CDR3 has 14 residues. Germline CDR1 reads GTSNPN; CDR2 reads SVGIG (reference sequence). The CDR3 spells CAWSVSRVNTEAFF. The DNA for the CDR3 is TGTGCCTGGAGTGTAAGCAGAGTGAACACTGAAGCTTTCTTT.

The chain links TRBV6-4 to TRBJ2-3; D is ambiguous. This CDR3 has 12 residues. V was cut by 5 bases and J by 7 bases, with 10 bases left in between. Germline CDR1 and CDR2: MRHNA and SNTAGT. CDR3 in DNA: TGTGCCAGCAGTTACGCTGTGAATACGCAGTATTTT. It yields the protein CASSYAVNTQYF.

The chain is built from TRBV2 and TRBJ1-5, with 8 bases identical to TRBD1. Trimming took 4 bases from V and 6 from J; bases not matched to a gene: 5. The CDR3 is made up of 14 amino acids. Germline V lookup: CDR1 SNHLY, CDR2 FYNNEI. CDR3 sequence (DNA): TGTGCCAGCAGTGGGGACAGGTCCCGTCAGCCCCAGCATTTT. This translates into CASSGDRSRQPQHF.

A few counts support this clone. The rearrangement uses TRBV5-4 and TRBJ1-1; a possible D gene is TRBD1 (5 bases). V dropped 4 bases and J dropped 12 bases, with 16 bases sitting between them. In germline, CDR1 is SGHNT, CDR2 YYREEE (reference sequence). This CDR3 is built from 12 residues. The chain's CDR3 is CASSVDEGRSFF. The CDR3 region has the DNA TGTGCCAGCAGCGTAGACGAGGGGAGATCTTTCTTT.

V and J are TRBV6-5 and TRBJ1-1; 10 bases are shared with TRBD1. Germline CDR1 reads MNHEY; CDR2 reads SVGAGI. The CDR3 runs 14 residues. V was clipped by 6 bases and J by 7 bases; unmatched bases: 8. The CDR3 DNA sequence: TGTGCCAGCAGCTCGAGGGACAGGGGACATGAAGCTTTCTTT. It specifies CASSSRDRGHEAFF.

The J gene is TRBJ2-5, the V gene TRBV28; TRBD2 agrees at 9 bases. With 4 bases clipped from V and 2 bases from J, the junction kept 11 bases outside the gene matches. Germline assignment: CDR1 MDHEN and CDR2 SYDVKM. The CDR3 length is 17 residues. The CDR3 protein is CASSSRLAADLQETQYF. As DNA, the CDR3 is TGTGCCAGCAGTTCAAGACTAGCGGCCGATCTACAAGAGACCCAGTACTTC.

The chain is built from TRBV10-3 and TRBJ1-1, with D hard to call. The V end lost 2 bases, the J end lost 11 bases, and 18 bases lay between the germline ends. The germline V gene encodes CDR1 ENHRY and CDR2 SYGVKD. The CDR3 spans 14 residues. The CDR3 DNA reads as TGTGCCATCAGTGAGCCTCAAGGACCGCCGGTGGCTTTCTTT. It is translated as CAISEPQGPPVAFF.

Notes on this clone: Since no conserved phenylalanine or tryptophan closes the CDR3, a read error is the likely cause. The chain employs TRBV28 and TRBJ1-1; D is unclear. This CDR3 has 14 amino acids. Per germline, CDR1 MDHEN and CDR2 SYDVKM. V was clipped by 1 base and J by 3 bases, with 9 bases between them. In nucleotides, the CDR3 is TGTGCCAGCAGTTTATTGGGCAAATACACTGAAGCTTTCCTT. It codes for CASSLLGKYTEAFL.

The rearrangement joins TRBV4-2 to TRBJ1-4; TRBD1 matches 10 bases. CDR3 size: 18 residues. Germline V CDR1 and CDR2: LGHNA, YNFKEQ. The V gene end was trimmed by 1 base and the J gene end by 2 bases; junction bases not matched to a gene: 7. Written as DNA, the CDR3 is TGTGCCAGCAGCCAAGTCTGGACAGGGGGTTCGACTAATGAAAAACTGTTTTTT. This encodes CASSQVWTGGSTNEKLFF.

As regards this clone: At the DNA level, this CDR3 is encoded by other sequences in the same sample as well. V is TRBV9 and J is TRBJ2-5; D gene unclear. CDR1 and CDR2 from the germline V gene are SGDLS and YYNGEE. The CDR3 consists of 14 residues. V was cut by 0 bases and J by 1 base, with 7 bases left in between. CDR3: CASSVGTSQETQYF. Here the CDR3 DNA reads TGTGCCAGCAGCGTAGGGACCTCCCAAGAGACCCAGTACTTC.

The chain is built from TRBV29-1 and TRBJ2-5; 10 bases line up with TRBD2. V shed 7 bases and J 4 bases; nucleotides not matched to a gene: 3. This CDR3 region has 12 residues. The V gene's germline CDR1 is SQVTM and CDR2 ANQGSEA. CDR3 nucleotides: TGCAGCGGGGGACTAGCGAGAGAGACCCAGTACTTC. Translation: CSGGLARETQYF.

The chain is built from TRBV19 and TRBJ2-1, with TRBD1 matching 9 bases. Trimming took 7 bases from V and 4 from J; bases not matched to a gene: 8. Germline V CDR1 and CDR2: LNHDA, SQIVND (reference sequence). This CDR3 has 15 residues. CDR3 residues: CASTAGTGIYNEQFF. The CDR3 DNA reads TGTGCCAGTACCGCGGGGACAGGGATTTACAATGAGCAGTTCTTC.

The rearrangement joins TRBV5-6 to TRBJ2-2; no definite D call. Germline V lookup: CDR1 SGHDT, CDR2 YYEEEE. This CDR3 spans 14 amino acids. Trimming cost V 2 bases and J 6 bases, with 11 bases left between them. This CDR3 is CASSFLRQAGELFF. The CDR3 DNA reads TGTGCCAGCAGCTTCCTTCGACAAGCCGGGGAGCTGTTTTTT.

This clone has just one count. V and J are TRBV5-1 and TRBJ1-5, with a weak D call TRBD1 (5 bases). V was shortened by 4 bases and J by 4 bases, with 15 bases between the two germline ends. CDR3 length: 15 residues. Germline CDR1 SGHRS, CDR2 YFSETQ. The CDR3 DNA reads as TGCGCCAGCAGCCGGGGCCTTGGCAGAAATCAGCCCCAGCATTTT. Translating gives CASSRGLGRNQPQHF.

The chain joins TRBV9 to TRBJ2-3; 10 nucleotides match TRBD1. The CDR3 totals 15 residues. The V and J ends lost 4 bases and 3 bases, in that order; junction bases with no gene match: 5. The germline V gene has CDR1 SGDLS and CDR2 YYNGEE. CDR3 residues: CASSTRTGGTDTQYF. As DNA, the CDR3 is TGTGCCAGCAGCACCCGGACAGGGGGGACAGATACGCAGTATTTT.

This clone was observed once. The chain combines TRBV30 with TRBJ2-1; the match to TRBD2 covers 7 bases. The CDR3 contains 18 residues. Germline assignment: CDR1 GTSNPN and CDR2 SVGIG (reference sequence). V shed 0 bases, J shed 4 bases, and the junction held 15 bases outside the gene matches. CDR3 amino acids: CAWSVQRGTTNIYNEQFF. The CDR3 nucleotides are TGTGCCTGGAGTGTACAAAGAGGGACTACCAACATATACAATGAGCAGTTCTTC.

V usage is TRBV5-1 and J usage is TRBJ1-4; 11 nucleotides line up with TRBD1. This CDR3 spans 14 amino acids. The V segment lost 5 bases and the J segment 12 bases; nucleotides outside the gene matches: 9. Germline V gives CDR1 SGHRS, CDR2 YFSETQ. The DNA for the CDR3 is TGCGCCAGCAGTCAAACGGGACAGGGGGAGGAACTGTTTTTT. Encoded protein: CASSQTGQGEELFF. Full variable domain (outside the CDR3, taken from reference TRBV5-1 and TRBJ1-4): KAGVTQTPRYLIKTRGQQVTLSCSPISGHRSVSWYQQTPGQGLQFLFEYFSETQRNKGNFPGRFSGRQFSNSRSEMNVSTLELGDSALYLCASSQTGQGEELFFGSGTQLSVL.

This chain links TRBV5-4 with TRBJ2-7; 9 bases map to TRBD1. The CDR3 is made up of 15 amino acids. The ends lost 0 bases at V and 2 bases at J; junction bases unmatched: 3. Germline V CDR1 and CDR2: SGHNT, YYREEE (reference sequence). In DNA form, the CDR3 reads TGTGCCAGCAGCTTGGAGGGACAGGGTCCCTACGAGCAGTACTTC. Translation gives CASSLEGQGPYEQYF.

The gene calls are TRBV6-5 and TRBJ2-7, with D hard to call. Trimming took off 0 bases at V and 6 bases at J, with 6 bases between the two ends. Per germline, CDR1 MNHEY and CDR2 SVGAGI. The CDR3 is made up of 12 amino acids. In nucleotides, the CDR3 is TGTGCCAGCAGTTACTCGAGGTCCGAGCAGTACTTC. Translating it yields CASSYSRSEQYF.

This chain connects TRBV5-1 to TRBJ2-7; TRBD2 aligns across 10 bases. With 0 bases clipped from V and 4 bases from J, the junction kept 10 bases outside the gene matches. The CDR3 spans 17 residues. CDR1 is SGHRS and CDR2 is YFSETQ in the germline V gene. The CDR3 region is CASSLGGSGTSVYEQYF. The CDR3 region has the DNA TGCGCCAGCAGCTTGGGCGGTTCCGGGACTAGCGTTTACGAGCAGTACTTC.

CDR3 DNA: TGTGCCACCAGCAGAGATGTGGGAAATGGCAATCAGCCCCAGCATTTT. Its protein is CATSRDVGNGNQPQHF. The rearrangement links TRBV15 to TRBJ1-5; no reliable D call. Germline CDR1 reads LNHNV; CDR2 reads YYDKDF (reference sequence). V was cut by 0 bases and J by 2 bases, with 11 bases left in between. The CDR3 spans 16 residues.

The chain joins TRBV28 to TRBJ2-3, with TRBD1 as a possible D gene (6 bases). The CDR3 spans 15 residues. The V gene lost 7 bases and the J gene lost 0 bases, with 14 bases spanning the gap. Germline assignment: CDR1 MDHEN and CDR2 SYDVKM. This chain's CDR3 is CASNPRGVSTDTQYF. The CDR3 nucleotides are TGTGCCAGCAACCCCAGGGGCGTCAGCACAGATACGCAGTATTTT.

V and J are TRBV4-3 and TRBJ2-2; TRBD2 matches at 9 bases. Unmatched junction bases numbered 9, after V lost 1 base and J lost 3 bases. There are 18 residues in the CDR3. Germline V gene data show CDR1 as LGHNA and CDR2 as YSLEER. The CDR3 loop reads CASSQAQLAGRYTGELFF. For the CDR3, the DNA is TGCGCCAGCAGCCAAGCTCAGCTAGCGGGACGATACACCGGGGAGCTGTTTTTT.

J is TRBJ2-3 and V is TRBV27, with a weak D call TRBD2 (5 bases). Germline lookup yields CDR1 MNHEY and CDR2 SMNVEV (reference sequence). There are 14 residues in the CDR3. The V gene lost 10 bases and the J gene lost 2 bases, with 16 bases spanning the gap. The CDR3 loop is CATKIREITDTQYF. The CDR3 DNA reads TGTGCCACCAAGATCCGGGAAATCACAGATACGCAGTATTTT.

The chain uses TRBV28 and TRBJ2-1; D unclear. The CDR3 runs 14 residues. From germline, CDR1 is MDHEN and CDR2 SYDVKM. V dropped 4 bases and J dropped 0 bases, with 7 bases sitting between them. The CDR3 nucleotides are TGTGCCAGCAGTTCCCTTCCCTCCTACAATGAGCAGTTCTTC. This encodes CASSSLPSYNEQFF.

The CDR3 DNA follows: TGTGCCAGCAGGGCCCAGGGCCCCGGAGAAAAACTGTTTTTT. This gives the protein CASRAQGPGEKLFF. The chain links TRBV28 to TRBJ1-4; perhaps TRBD1 as D (5 bases). CDR1 is MDHEN, CDR2 SYDVKM, per germline. Between the trimmed V and J ends, which lost 6 bases and 8 bases, there was a span of 16 bases. CDR3 size: 14 residues.